These T cell receptor beta chains were read from a single sample in a study of T cell clonotyping in hematopoietic cell transplantation. The table came from immunoSEQ multiplex PCR; TCRdb's copy has only in-frame clones and leaves some out. In the table there are roughly 46,000 clones, around 84% of which are singletons. Sequenced here: peripheral blood mononuclear cells, sampled before stem cell transplant. The receptors shown here come from a man aged 55 to 70 with myelodysplastic syndrome. Some clones in this sample may be carry-over from other donors' samples. CDR3s include the opening cysteine and the closing phenylalanine or tryptophan. A D gene is named only where the DNA matches it firmly. Clone size is not always given. Where it is, it says once, few, many or a class for expanded clones.

>.|14|TRBV7-7|TRBJ2-2|.
CASSPGPNTGELFF
TGTGCTAGCAGCCCCGGACCGAACACCGGGGAGCTGTTTTTT
>TRBD1|17|TRBV5-4|TRBJ1-5|once
CASSLTGASISNQPQHF
TGTGCCAGCAGTCTAACAGGGGCCTCGATCAGCAATCAGCCCCAGCATTTT
>TRBD1|17|TRBV28|TRBJ1-5|.
CASSSPTGTNSNQPQHF
TGTGCCAGCAGTTCCCCGACAGGGACGAATAGCAATCAGCCCCAGCATTTT
>.|12|TRBV19|TRBJ1-1|.
CASRSHGSEAFF
TGTGCCAGTAGGAGTCACGGATCTGAAGCTTTCTTT
>.|16|TRBV27|TRBJ2-6|.
CASSKSTGSGANVLTF
TGTGCCAGCAGTAAATCGACAGGCTCTGGGGCCAACGTCCTGACTTTC
>.|13|TRBV5-4|TRBJ2-1|.
CASRLAGGNEQFF
TGTGCCAGCAGGCTCGCCGGGGGCAATGAGCAGTTCTTC
>.|17|TRBV7-2|TRBJ2-1|.
CASSLAVTTFAYNEQFF
TGTGCCAGCAGCTTAGCTGTGACTACCTTTGCCTACAATGAGCAGTTCTTC
>TRBD2|15|TRBV2|TRBJ2-1|.
CASSVSSGGYNEQFF
TGTGCCAGCAGTGTCTCTAGCGGGGGCTACAATGAGCAGTTCTTC
>.|15|TRBV27|TRBJ2-2|.
CASAKWGAGTGELFF
TGTGCCAGCGCAAAGTGGGGGGCGGGCACCGGGGAGCTGTTTTTT
>.|13|TRBV11-2|TRBJ2-6|.
CASSLLRANVLTF
TGTGCCAGCAGCTTACTGAGGGCCAACGTCCTGACTTTC
>.|14|TRBV2|TRBJ1-2|.
CASSTDSALYGYTF
TGTGCCAGCAGTACGGACAGCGCTCTCTATGGCTACACCTTC
>TRBD1|14|TRBV28|TRBJ1-2|.
CASRTQGVNYGYTF
TGTGCCAGCAGGACACAGGGGGTCAACTATGGCTACACCTTC
>TRBD1|16|TRBV4-1|TRBJ2-1|.
CASSQGTGLPYNEQFF
TGCGCCAGCAGCCAAGGGACAGGGCTCCCCTACAATGAGCAGTTCTTC
>.|14|TRBV9|TRBJ1-2|.
CASSVGGARGGYTF
TGTGCCAGCAGCGTAGGAGGGGCCAGGGGAGGCTACACCTTC
>.|15|TRBV2|TRBJ1-5|once
CASHTGPRSNQPQHF
TGTGCCAGCCACACAGGCCCACGTAGCAATCAGCCCCAGCATTTT
>.|16|TRBV7-2|TRBJ2-2|few
CASSLYRARNTGELFF
TGTGCCAGCAGCTTATACCGTGCCAGGAACACCGGGGAGCTGTTTTTT
>.|13|TRBV19|TRBJ1-2|.
CASRVEGNYGYTF
TGTGCCAGTAGGGTAGAGGGTAACTATGGCTACACCTTC
>.|17|TRBV15|TRBJ1-2|.
CATSRDRTEGLNYGYTF
TGTGCCACCAGCAGAGATCGGACCGAGGGGCTAAACTATGGCTACACCTTC
>.|11|TRBV20-1|TRBJ1-4|.
CSAQGNEKLFF
TGCAGTGCTCAGGGAAATGAAAAACTGTTTTTT
>TRBD2|16|TRBV4-3|TRBJ2-1|.
CASSQDGTSGGDEQFF
TGCGCCAGCAGCCAAGACGGGACTAGCGGGGGGGATGAGCAGTTCTTC
>TRBD1|15|TRBV6-5|TRBJ1-1|.
CASSYNGQGPLKAFF
TGTGCCAGCAGTTACAACGGACAGGGCCCCCTGAAAGCTTTCTTT
>.|15|TRBV4-3|TRBJ2-7|once
CASSPSRGGYYEQYF
TGCGCCAGCAGCCCCTCCAGGGGAGGCTACTACGAGCAGTACTTC
>TRBD1|12|TRBV6-6|TRBJ2-7|.
CASSSGQGSLRF
TGTGCCAGCAGCTCCGGACAGGGTTCCCTCAGATTC
>TRBD1|13|TRBV6-5|TRBJ1-5|few
CASWGDRAQPQHF
TGTGCCAGCTGGGGGGACAGGGCTCAGCCCCAGCATTTT
>TRBD1|15|TRBV4-3|TRBJ1-4|.
CASSQSTGGGEKLFF
TGCGCCAGCAGCCAATCGACAGGGGGAGGGGAAAAACTGTTTTTT
>.|17|TRBV28|TRBJ2-2|.
CASRLVPRRSNTGELFF
TGTGCCAGCAGACTTGTGCCGCGACGATCGAACACCGGGGAGCTGTTTTTT
>.|11|TRBV29-1|TRBJ2-7|.
CSVSVNYEQYF
TGCAGCGTTTCGGTTAACTACGAGCAGTACTTC
>TRBD1|15|TRBV30|TRBJ2-2|.
CAWRRDRGSTGELFF
TGTGCCTGGAGAAGGGACAGGGGAAGCACCGGGGAGCTGTTTTTT
>.|11|TRBV6-5|TRBJ2-7|.
CASSSMYEQYF
TGTGCCAGCAGCTCTATGTACGAGCAGTACTTC
>TRBD1|15|TRBV7-2|TRBJ2-7|.
CASSSTGTGGLEQYF
TGTGCCAGCAGCTCCACCGGGACAGGGGGCTTAGAGCAGTACTTC
>.|14|TRBV6-5|TRBJ2-7|.
CASTHLRGSYEQYF
TGTGCCAGCACCCATCTAAGGGGCTCCTACGAGCAGTACTTC
>.|12|TRBV28|TRBJ1-6|few
CASSDRTAPLHF
TGTGCCAGCAGCGACAGGACAGCACCCCTCCACTTT
>.|15|TRBV4-3|TRBJ2-7|.
CASSQDYREGYEQYF
TGCGCCAGCAGCCAAGATTACAGGGAGGGATACGAGCAGTACTTC
>.|14|TRBV10-3|TRBJ2-1|.
CAISRAGQQNEQFF
TGTGCCATCAGTCGGGCGGGACAGCAGAATGAGCAGTTCTTC
>.|15|TRBV4-2|TRBJ1-1|.
CASSQEAPGDAEAFF
TGTGCCAGCAGCCAAGAGGCTCCCGGGGACGCTGAAGCTTTCTTT
>TRBD1|18|TRBV4-1|TRBJ2-7|.
CASSRDRDRGSLAYEQYF
TGCGCCAGCAGCCGGGACCGGGACAGGGGATCCCTAGCCTACGAGCAGTACTTC
>.|13|TRBV6-5|TRBJ2-3|.
CASRTAGTRTQYF
TGTGCCAGCAGAACCGCCGGGACTCGTACGCAGTATTTT
>.|15|TRBV30|TRBJ2-5|.
CAWSLGTRPGETQYF
TGTGCCTGGAGTTTAGGGACTCGGCCAGGGGAGACCCAGTACTTC
>.|17|TRBV5-8|TRBJ1-2|.
CASSLAITGGPTYGYTF
TGTGCCAGCAGCTTGGCCATAACGGGTGGACCGACCTATGGCTACACCTTC
>.|11|TRBV30|TRBJ2-2|.
CASQGIGELFF
TGTGCCTCTCAGGGGATCGGGGAGCTGTTTTTT
>.|14|TRBV16|TRBJ1-5|medium-sized
CASSQSSGSQPQHF
TGTGCCAGCAGCCAATCGTCGGGGAGTCAGCCCCAGCATTTT
>.|13|TRBV29-1|TRBJ1-4|.
CSVMGAGHEKLFF
TGCAGCGTTATGGGGGCAGGGCACGAAAAACTGTTTTTT
>.|13|TRBV21-1|TRBJ1-2|.
CASSKGQKGGYTF
TGTGCCAGCAGCAAGGGCCAAAAAGGCGGCTACACCTTC
>TRBD1|13|TRBV7-9|TRBJ1-2|.
CASSFGQGNGYTF
TGTGCCAGCAGCTTCGGACAGGGCAATGGCTACACCTTC
>TRBD1|14|TRBV28|TRBJ2-1|once
CASNRDRGYNEQFF
TGTGCCAGCAATAGGGACAGGGGGTACAATGAGCAGTTCTTC
>.|11|TRBV7-9|TRBJ1-1|.
CASSQEAEAFF
TGTGCCAGCAGCCAGGAAGCTGAAGCTTTCTTT
>.|15|TRBV7-2|TRBJ1-1|.
CASSLSPWAVGEAFF
TGTGCCAGCAGCTTATCACCGTGGGCGGTAGGTGAAGCTTTCTTT
>.|15|TRBV5-1|TRBJ1-4|.
CASSFLGQPNEKLFF
TGCGCCAGCAGCTTTCTCGGACAGCCTAATGAAAAACTGTTTTTT
>.|11|TRBV5-1|TRBJ2-7|.
CASSLAGEQYF
TGCGCCAGCAGCTTGGCAGGAGAGCAGTACTTC
>.|15|TRBV7-2|TRBJ2-7|.
CASSPAPTRSYEQYF
TGTGCCAGCAGCCCCGCCCCGACGAGGAGCTACGAGCAGTACTTC
>.|14|TRBV27|TRBJ1-2|.
CASSLTSGTFGYTF
TGTGCCAGCAGTTTGACCTCCGGGACCTTTGGCTACACCTTC
>.|14|TRBV5-1|TRBJ2-7|.
CASSRDSPLGEQYF
TGCGCCAGCAGCCGCGACAGTCCCCTAGGGGAGCAGTACTTC
>.|16|TRBV5-4|TRBJ1-2|.
CASSLSRNSALGGYTF
TGTGCCAGCAGCTTGAGTAGAAATTCGGCACTGGGTGGCTACACCTTC
>TRBD1|16|TRBV28|TRBJ2-3|.
CASSIPGGPMMDTQYF
TGTGCCAGCAGCATACCAGGGGGACCAATGATGGATACGCAGTATTTT
>.|16|TRBV4-2|TRBJ1-4|.
CASSQMGGTTNEKLFF
TGTGCCAGCAGCCAAATGGGAGGGACAACTAATGAAAAACTGTTTTTT
>TRBD1|17|TRBV28|TRBJ1-2|.
CASSFGSGGRTPRGYTF
TGTGCCAGCAGTTTCGGGTCAGGGGGCAGGACGCCTCGGGGCTACACCTTC